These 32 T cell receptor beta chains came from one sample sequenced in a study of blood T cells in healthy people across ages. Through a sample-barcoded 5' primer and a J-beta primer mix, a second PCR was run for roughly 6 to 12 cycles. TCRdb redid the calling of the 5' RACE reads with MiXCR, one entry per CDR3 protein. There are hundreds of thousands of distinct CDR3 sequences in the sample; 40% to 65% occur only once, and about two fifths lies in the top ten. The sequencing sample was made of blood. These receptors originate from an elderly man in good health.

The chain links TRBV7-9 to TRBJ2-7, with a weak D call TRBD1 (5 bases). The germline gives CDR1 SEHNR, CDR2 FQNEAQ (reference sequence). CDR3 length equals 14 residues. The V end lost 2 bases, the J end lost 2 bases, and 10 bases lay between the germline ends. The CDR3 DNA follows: TGTGCCAGCAGCTTAACCGTGACAGCCTACGAGCAGTACTTC. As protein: CASSLTVTAYEQYF.

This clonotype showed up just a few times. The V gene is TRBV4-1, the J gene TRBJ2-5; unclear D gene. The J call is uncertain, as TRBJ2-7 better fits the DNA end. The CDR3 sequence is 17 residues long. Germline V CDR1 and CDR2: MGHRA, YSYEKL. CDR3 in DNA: TGCGCCAGCAGCCAAGGCCTTCCGCTTAGGGATACGTACGAGCAGTACTTC. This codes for CASSQGLPLRDTYEQYF.

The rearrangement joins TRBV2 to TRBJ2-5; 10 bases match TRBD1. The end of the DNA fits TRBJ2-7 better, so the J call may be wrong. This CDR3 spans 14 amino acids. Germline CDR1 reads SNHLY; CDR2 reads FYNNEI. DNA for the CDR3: TGTGCCAGCAGGCTGACAGGGGGCTCGAACGAGCAGTACTTC. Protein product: CASRLTGGSNEQYF.

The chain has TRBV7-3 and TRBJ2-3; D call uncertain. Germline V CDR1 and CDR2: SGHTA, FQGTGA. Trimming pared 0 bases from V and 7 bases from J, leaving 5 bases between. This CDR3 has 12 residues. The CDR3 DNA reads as TGTGCCAGCAGCTTAACCCCTCATACGCAGTATTTT. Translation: CASSLTPHTQYF.

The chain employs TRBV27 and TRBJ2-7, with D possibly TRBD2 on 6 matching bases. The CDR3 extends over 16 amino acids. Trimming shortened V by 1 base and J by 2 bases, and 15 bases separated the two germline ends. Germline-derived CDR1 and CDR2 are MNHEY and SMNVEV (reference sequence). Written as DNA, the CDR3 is TGTGCCAGCAGTTTATTGGTCGCGGGGCTTCCCTACGAGCAGTACTTC. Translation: CASSLLVAGLPYEQYF.

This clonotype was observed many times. CDR3 loop: CASSPEIGDQYF. The CDR3 nucleotides are TGTGCCAGCAGCCCAGAAATAGGGGACCAGTACTTC. The V call is TRBV7-9, the J call TRBJ2-5; D is possibly TRBD1 (5 bases). The V end was cut by 5 bases, the J end by 10 bases, with 14 bases between. Germline V gene lookup returns CDR1 SEHNR and CDR2 FQNEAQ (reference sequence). The CDR3 has 12 residues.

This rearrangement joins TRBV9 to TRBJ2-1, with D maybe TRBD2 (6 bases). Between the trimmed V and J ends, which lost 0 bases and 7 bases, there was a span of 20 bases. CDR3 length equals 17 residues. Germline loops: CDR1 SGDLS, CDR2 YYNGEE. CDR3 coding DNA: TGTGCCAGCAGCGTAGGTTACCGGGGGTATGTCTTTAATGAGCAGTTCTTC. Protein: CASSVGYRGYVFNEQFF.

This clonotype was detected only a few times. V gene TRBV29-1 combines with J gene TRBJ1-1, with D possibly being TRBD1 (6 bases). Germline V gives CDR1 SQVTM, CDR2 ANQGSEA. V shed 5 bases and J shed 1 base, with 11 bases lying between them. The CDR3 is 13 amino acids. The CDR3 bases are TGCAGCGTTCGACAGGCCGCGAACACTGAAGCTTTCTTT. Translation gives CSVRQAANTEAFF.

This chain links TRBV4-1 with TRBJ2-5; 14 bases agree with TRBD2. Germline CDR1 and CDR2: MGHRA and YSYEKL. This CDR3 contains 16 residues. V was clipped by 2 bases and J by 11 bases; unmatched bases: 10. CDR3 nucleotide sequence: TGCGCCAGCAGCCAATCGGGACTAGCGGGAGTCTATGAGCAGTACTTC. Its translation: CASSQSGLAGVYEQYF.

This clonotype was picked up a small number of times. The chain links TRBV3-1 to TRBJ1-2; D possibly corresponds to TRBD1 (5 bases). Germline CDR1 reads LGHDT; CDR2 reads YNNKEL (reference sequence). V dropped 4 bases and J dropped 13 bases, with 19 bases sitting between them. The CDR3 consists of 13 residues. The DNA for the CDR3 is TGTGCCAGCAGCCGCCGGGGGTCCGATTCCGGCACCTTC. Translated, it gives CASSRRGSDSGTF.

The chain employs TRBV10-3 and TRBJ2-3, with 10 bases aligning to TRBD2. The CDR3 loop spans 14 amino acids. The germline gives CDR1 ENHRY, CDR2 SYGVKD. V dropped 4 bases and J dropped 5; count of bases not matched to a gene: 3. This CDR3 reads CAISALAGVDTQYF. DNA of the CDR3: TGTGCCATCAGTGCCCTAGCGGGAGTAGATACGCAGTATTTT.

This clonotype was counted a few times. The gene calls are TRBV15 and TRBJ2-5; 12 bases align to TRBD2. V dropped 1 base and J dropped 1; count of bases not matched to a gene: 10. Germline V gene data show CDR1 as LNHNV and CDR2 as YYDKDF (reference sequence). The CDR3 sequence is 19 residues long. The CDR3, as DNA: TGTGCCACCAGCAGAGGGGTTCCGACTAGCGGGAGACCCCAAGAGACCCAGTACTTC. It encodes CATSRGVPTSGRPQETQYF.

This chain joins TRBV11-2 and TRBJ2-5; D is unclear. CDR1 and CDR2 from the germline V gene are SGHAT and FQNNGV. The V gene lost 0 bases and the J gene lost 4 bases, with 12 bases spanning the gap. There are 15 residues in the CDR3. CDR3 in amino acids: CASSLEDLSGETQYF. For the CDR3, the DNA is TGTGCCAGCAGCTTAGAAGATCTCTCGGGAGAGACCCAGTACTTC.

The CDR3: CASSVEAGPNEQFF. The CDR3 nucleotides are TGTGCCAGCAGCGTAGAAGCGGGTCCCAATGAGCAGTTCTTC. This sequence joins TRBV7-2 and TRBJ2-1; TRBD2 might be the D (6 bases). Germline V gene lookup returns CDR1 SGHTA and CDR2 FQGNSA. Trimming removed 5 bases from V and 6 bases from J, with 14 bases in between. The length of the CDR3 is 14 residues.

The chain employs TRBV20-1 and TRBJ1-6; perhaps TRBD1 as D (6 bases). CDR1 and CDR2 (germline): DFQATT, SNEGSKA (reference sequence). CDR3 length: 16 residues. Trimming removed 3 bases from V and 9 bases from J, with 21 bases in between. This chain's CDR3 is CSARPVQGRRVSPLHF. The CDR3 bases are TGCAGTGCTAGGCCCGTACAGGGTAGGAGGGTTTCACCCCTCCACTTT.

DNA for the CDR3: TGTGCCACCAGTTCGGGAGAGACCCAGTACTTC. Protein: CATSSGETQYF. V and J are TRBV24-1 and TRBJ2-5; D gene ambiguous. CDR3 length equals 11 residues. Germline lookup yields CDR1 KGHDR and CDR2 SFDVKD. Deletions cut 6 bases from V and 4 bases from J, with 5 bases between.

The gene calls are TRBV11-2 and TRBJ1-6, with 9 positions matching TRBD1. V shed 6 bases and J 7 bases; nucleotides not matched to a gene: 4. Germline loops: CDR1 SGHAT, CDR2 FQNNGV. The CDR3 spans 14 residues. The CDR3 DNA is TGTGCCAGCAGGTCCGGGACAGGGAATTCACCCCTCCACTTT. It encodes CASRSGTGNSPLHF.

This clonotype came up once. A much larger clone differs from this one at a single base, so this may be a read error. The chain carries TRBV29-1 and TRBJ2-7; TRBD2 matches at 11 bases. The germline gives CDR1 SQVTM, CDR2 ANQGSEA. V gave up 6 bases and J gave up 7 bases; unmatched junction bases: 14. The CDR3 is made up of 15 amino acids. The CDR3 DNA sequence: TGCAGCGTGGGCCTAGCGGGAGGAGTCTACAATGAGCAGTACTTC. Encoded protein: CSVGLAGGVYNEQYF.

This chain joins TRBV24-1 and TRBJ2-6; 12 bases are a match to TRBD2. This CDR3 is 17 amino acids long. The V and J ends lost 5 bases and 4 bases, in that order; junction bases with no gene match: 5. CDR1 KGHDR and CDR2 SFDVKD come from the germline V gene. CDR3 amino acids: CATSGTSGRTGANVLTF. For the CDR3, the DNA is TGTGCCACCAGTGGTACTAGCGGGAGGACAGGGGCCAACGTCCTGACTTTC.

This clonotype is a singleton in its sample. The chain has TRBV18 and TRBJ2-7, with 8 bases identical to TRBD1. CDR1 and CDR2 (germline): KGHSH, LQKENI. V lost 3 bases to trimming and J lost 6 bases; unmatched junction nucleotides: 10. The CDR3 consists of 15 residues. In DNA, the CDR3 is TGTGCCAGCTCACCTGTCGGACAGGGTGGCTCCGAGCAGTACTTC. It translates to CASSPVGQGGSEQYF.

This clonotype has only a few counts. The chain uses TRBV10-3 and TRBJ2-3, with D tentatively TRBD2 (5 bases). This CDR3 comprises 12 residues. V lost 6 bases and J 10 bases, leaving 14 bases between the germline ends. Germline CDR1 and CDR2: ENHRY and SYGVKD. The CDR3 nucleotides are TGTGCCATCAGGGCCCGGGAAGGGCCGCAGTATTTT. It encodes CAIRAREGPQYF.

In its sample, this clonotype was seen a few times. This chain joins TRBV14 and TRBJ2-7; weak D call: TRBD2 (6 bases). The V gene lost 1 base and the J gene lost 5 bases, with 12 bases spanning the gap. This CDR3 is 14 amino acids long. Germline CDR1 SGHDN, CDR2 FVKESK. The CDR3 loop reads CASSQVSAGNEQYF. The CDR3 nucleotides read TGTGCCAGCAGCCAAGTTTCCGCGGGGAACGAGCAGTACTTC.

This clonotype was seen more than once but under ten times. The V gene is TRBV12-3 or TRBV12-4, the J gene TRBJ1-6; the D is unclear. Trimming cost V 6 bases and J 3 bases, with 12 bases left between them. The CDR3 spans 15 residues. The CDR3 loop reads CASSATGSYNSPLHF. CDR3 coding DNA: TGTGCCAGCAGCGCTACCGGGAGCTATAATTCACCCCTCCACTTT.

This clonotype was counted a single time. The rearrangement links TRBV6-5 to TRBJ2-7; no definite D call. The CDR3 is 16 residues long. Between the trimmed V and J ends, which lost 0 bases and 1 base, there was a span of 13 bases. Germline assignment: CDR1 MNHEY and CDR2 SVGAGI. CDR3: CASSYSVGSQSYEQYF. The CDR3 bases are TGTGCCAGCAGTTACTCGGTAGGGTCTCAATCCTACGAGCAGTACTTC.

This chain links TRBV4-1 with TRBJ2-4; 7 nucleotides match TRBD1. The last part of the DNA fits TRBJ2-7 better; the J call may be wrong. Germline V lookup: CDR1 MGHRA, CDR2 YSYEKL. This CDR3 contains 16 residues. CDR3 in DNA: TGCGCCAGCAGCCCCAGGCCGGGACAGCCGCCCTACGAGCAGTACTTC. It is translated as CASSPRPGQPPYEQYF.

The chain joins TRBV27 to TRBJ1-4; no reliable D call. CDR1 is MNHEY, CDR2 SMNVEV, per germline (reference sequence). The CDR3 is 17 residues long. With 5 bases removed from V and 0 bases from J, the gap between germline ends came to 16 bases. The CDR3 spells CASSPEDGPATNEKLFF. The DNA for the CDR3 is TGTGCCAGCAGTCCAGAGGACGGGCCCGCAACTAATGAAAAACTGTTTTTT. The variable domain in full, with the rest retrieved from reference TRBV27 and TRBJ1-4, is EAQVTQNPRYLITVTGKKLTVTCSQNMNHEYMSWYRQDPGLGLRQIYYSMNVEVTDKGDVPEGYKVSRKEKRNFPLILESPSPNQTSLYFCASSPEDGPATNEKLFFGSGTQLSVL.

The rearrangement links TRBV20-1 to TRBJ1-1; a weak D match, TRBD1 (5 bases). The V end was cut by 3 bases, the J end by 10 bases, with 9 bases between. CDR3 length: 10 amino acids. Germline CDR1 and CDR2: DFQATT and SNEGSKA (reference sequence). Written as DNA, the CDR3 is TGCAGTGCTAGGCGAACAGGAGCTTTCTTT. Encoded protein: CSARRTGAFF.

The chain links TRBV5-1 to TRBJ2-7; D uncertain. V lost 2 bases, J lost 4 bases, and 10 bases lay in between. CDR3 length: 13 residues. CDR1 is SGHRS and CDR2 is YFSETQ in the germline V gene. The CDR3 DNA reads TGCGCCAGCAGCTTCCAGATAGAGTACGAGCAGTACTTC. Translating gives CASSFQIEYEQYF.

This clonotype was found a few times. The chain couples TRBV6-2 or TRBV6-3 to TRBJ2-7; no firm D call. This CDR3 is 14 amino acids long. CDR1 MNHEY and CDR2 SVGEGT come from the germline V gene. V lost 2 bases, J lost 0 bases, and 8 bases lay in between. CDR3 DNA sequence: TGTGCCAGCAGTTACCCCGACACCTCCTACGAGCAGTACTTC. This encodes CASSYPDTSYEQYF.

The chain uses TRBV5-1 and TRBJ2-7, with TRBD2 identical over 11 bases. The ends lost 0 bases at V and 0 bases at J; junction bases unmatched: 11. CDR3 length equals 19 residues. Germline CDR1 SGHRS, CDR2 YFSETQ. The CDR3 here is CASSLGLAGRPMLSYEQYF. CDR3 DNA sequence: TGCGCCAGCAGCTTGGGACTAGCGGGAAGACCCATGCTCTCCTACGAGCAGTACTTC.

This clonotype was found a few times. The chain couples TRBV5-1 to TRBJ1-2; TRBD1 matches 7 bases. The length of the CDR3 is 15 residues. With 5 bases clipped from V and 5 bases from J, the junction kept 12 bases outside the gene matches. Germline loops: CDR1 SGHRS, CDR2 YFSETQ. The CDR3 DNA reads TGCGCCAGCAGGGAAACAGGGGCTTCGAGTTATGGCTACACCTTC. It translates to CASRETGASSYGYTF.

CDR3 bases: TGCAGCGTTGTCATAGGGACAGGAAGGGCGGGGCAGTACTTC. This gives the protein CSVVIGTGRAGQYF. This rearrangement joins TRBV29-1 to TRBJ2-7, with TRBD1 identical over 8 bases. V was clipped by 4 bases and J by 9 bases; unmatched bases: 14. Germline values: CDR1 SQVTM, CDR2 ANQGSEA. The CDR3 totals 14 residues.